This TCR beta chain was found in a study of cytomegalovirus exposure and HLA in healthy donors (dated by TCRdb to about 2017). Looking at the study overall: An earlier analysis of about 560 of the donors reported 276 Gb of sequence data and around 120 million unique TCR beta sequences obtained from about 179 million T cells. Roughly 300 gigabases of sequencing data and 70 million to 100 million unique TCR sequences made up an early release that covered roughly 670 HLA-typed donors. Of the 350 to 450 genotyped donors, less than 90% were placed in the genetic ancestry cluster associated with self-reported Caucasian donors. The study aimed to test whether cataloging public T cell receptors could reveal signatures of past pathogen exposure. The study profiled the T cell repertoires of 500 to 800 subjects by immunosequencing and related them to cytomegalovirus serostatus. In addition to the first cohort of 666 subjects, a separate validation cohort of 120 different subjects was used. High-throughput TCR immunosequencing, statistical association of individual TCRs with disease status, and machine learning were combined to predict cytomegalovirus infection status. In a later analysis, previously published TCR beta repertoires from fewer than 750 donors were re-analyzed and high-resolution HLA genotyping was added so that TCR occurrence patterns could be studied. The later analysis used no new phenotypic data to find candidate immune exposures, relying instead on TCR beta sequences and their occurrence across donors. In an earlier analysis of roughly 540 of the donors, high-throughput TCR beta sequencing was used to judge whether each TCR beta V gene segment behaved as functional or pseudogenic. Donor age, sex, ethnicity and CMV serostatus were compiled together with the repertoire data. Genome-wide SNP genotypes for about three fifths of the roughly 670 donors were used in a later genetic analysis, which treated that subset as a discovery cohort. Every discovery cohort repertoire had been produced on one sequencing platform. Both class I and class II loci were covered by HLA typing, at four-digit resolution. The number of donors typed differed by locus, with about 629-630 for A, B, C, DRB1 and DQB1, more than 500 for DQA1, nearly 610 for DPA1, and some 470 for DPB1. Because of strong linkage in the cohort, 4 to 6 DR-DQ haplotypes were treated as single units for association and clustering. On average, about 200,000 unique TCR beta nucleotide sequences were sequenced per donor among a few hundred genotyped donors of the cohort, with roughly 18% of those sequences being non-productive. What the study reported, not specific to this receptor: A further reported finding was that TCR beta sequences accurately predicted the HLA-A and HLA-B alleles for most subjects in the first cohort. A total of about 150 TCR beta chains were listed by the study as associated with cytomegalovirus. At a false discovery rate of 0.05, a later analysis linked fewer than 20,000 TCR beta sequences to specific HLA alleles. In a later analysis, TCR association rates were found to vary across HLA loci, with the most associated TCRs seen for DRB1 alleles and the fewest for HLA-C alleles. A later analysis found that HLA-associated TCR beta chains were more clonally expanded and had lower generation probabilities than equally common non-associated chains. When HLA alleles, especially DR and DQ, strongly co-occurred, attributing TCR associations to individual alleles was difficult. In vitro tests confirmed that a few of the cytomegalovirus-associated TCR beta chains recognize cytomegalovirus antigens. Most TCR sequences were observed very rarely across donors, whereas some public TCRs were present in many individuals. Linkage disequilibrium might explain the correlated functional status among segregating V segments, but an unknown experimental factor could not be ruled out. In a later analysis, several top co-occurrence clusters were reported to appear linked to parvovirus B19, influenza, CMV and Epstein-Barr virus. In a later genetic analysis, a missense DCLRE1C variant was associated with V-gene and J-gene trimming of TCR beta chains, and the association was replicated in an independent cohort. The 87-base-pair reads could not distinguish some IMGT-functional V segments, including TRBV6-2 and TRBV6-3, so those segments were excluded. The presence/absence analyses assumed that sequencing depth was roughly uniform across donors, and that assumption may not be true. Most CMV-associated TCR beta chains appeared to be HLA-restricted in a later analysis, and the HLA associations seemed to be driven largely by CMV exposure. For the cohort, immune exposure information was limited to CMV serostatus. Broadly in line with IMGT annotations, most TCR beta V segments showed up in productive rearrangements about 90% or about 30% of the time in an earlier analysis of several hundred of the donors. Cytomegalovirus status was reported to be diagnosed by the classifier with high specificity and sensitivity in both the original and validation cohorts. The authors suggested that the approach could potentially be generalized to other disease states and immunological phenotypes. Only TCR beta chains were sequenced in this cohort, and the absence of alpha or paired-chain data limited detectable features. Because counts were too low, roughly 17 rarely observed V segments, including chromosome 9 orphons, were left out of the earlier analysis of some 600 of the donors. The sequencing pipeline was judged likely to have produced a cluster of highly shared sequence variants as a technical artifact. According to a later genetic analysis, donors in an Asian-associated ancestry cluster had fewer N-insertions in productive TCRs than the roughly 670-donor mean. HLA typing was unavailable for some donors at each locus, so association tests used only the typed subset.

Trimming costs V 5 bases and J 0 bases, and their ends lie 10 bases apart. Taken from the germline V gene, the CDR1 and CDR2 loops are MGHDK and SYGVNS. Reading from cysteine to phenylalanine, the CDR3 counts 14 amino acids. The retained sequence is limited to the CDR3, 42 bases, with the frame set at the first base. Library preparation used the immunoSEQ multiplex PCR assay. A mixture of 60 forward primers for TCR Vbeta segments and 13 reverse primers for TCR Jbeta segments was used in the multiplex PCR. A multiplex PCR assay on genomic DNA amplified the CDR3 region of rearranged TCR beta genes. Amplified TCR beta libraries were sequenced as 87-base-pair reads on the Illumina HiSeq System. The original pipeline was this. Across the 600 to 700 repertoires, a later analysis counted around 80 million unique TCR beta chains, 9 million to 14 million of which were shared by at least two donors. Raw reads were error-corrected and collapsed into unique sequences by a nearest-neighbor algorithm in which closely related sequences were merged to remove PCR and sequencing errors. V, D and J gene segments were assigned by aligning CDR3 sequences to IMGT reference sequences. For a sequence to be retained, a match of at least six nucleotides to both a V gene segment and a J gene segment was required. Rearrangements were classified as productive when the CDR3 lacked stop codons and remained in frame with V and J, and all other rearrangements were classified as non-productive. Following IMGT convention, CDR3 was defined as the stretch from the second conserved V-encoded cysteine up to the conserved J-encoded phenylalanine. The earlier analysis of a few hundred of the donors excluded any sequence lacking an unambiguous match to a single V gene segment. In an earlier analysis of some 590 of the donors, V segments were called functional above 56.7% productive rearrangements and were called segregating when the between-donor standard deviation exceeded 5%. A statistical classification framework was built for diagnosing cytomegalovirus status from the catalog of TCR beta chain sequences. A later analysis assigned V and J genes by comparing TCR nucleotide sequences with IMGT/GENE-DB human TR gene sequences. In a later analysis, CDR3 sequences and most-parsimonious VDJ recombination scenarios were assigned using the TCRdist pipeline. In a later analysis, every TCR beta chain was defined by the combination of its CDR3 amino acid sequence and its V-gene family, and reads without a unique V-gene family were dropped. As a way to deal with suspected cross-contamination and a sequencing artifact, a later analysis dropped 592 nucleotide sequences that were highly shared and had low generation probability. In a later analysis, a clonal expansion index for each public chain was calculated from normalized within-repertoire ranks of inferred template counts. In a later analysis, generation probabilities were computed with a VDJ recombination model fitted to out-of-frame rearrangements, and the resulting probabilities were checked against IGoR. Hypergeometric tests were used in a later analysis to score TCR-TCR, TCR-HLA and TCR-CMV co-occurrence, with a repertoire-size bias correction applied to the TCR pairs. False discovery rates were estimated in a later analysis by permuting HLA or CMV assignments 20 times. In a later analysis, co-occurring TCRs were grouped using DBSCAN, with TCRdist sequence similarity added in when clustering inside HLA-allele-positive subsets. Repertoires with fewer than 30,000 or more than 120,000 public chains were left out of co-occurrence clustering, as were about five repertoires with anomalous nucleotide sharing. TCRdb took this table from immuneACCESS and kept in-frame rearrangements with V and J called. Such tables lack part of the clones; where checked against another copy, unresolved V genes explain under half of the gap, and the rest is unexplained. That table is the source of V, J and clone size, and D and trimming were worked out from the DNA. The table for this sample lists about 170,000 clones. Approximately 0.82% of the sample lies in the top ten.

On this clone itself: Its target antigen remains unknown.

The cohort comprised 670 or so healthy bone marrow donors. At the time of sampling, every cohort member was nominally healthy, though immune exposures that went unrecorded were likely present. The donor tested CMV seropositive, placing the donor among the 250 to 300 seropositive members of the cohort. Every donor gave a peripheral blood sample, and the peripheral blood mononuclear cells from that sample were used for TCR beta sequencing. The Qiagen DNeasy Blood Extraction Kit was used to extract genomic DNA from the blood cell samples. This sequence was found in a woman under 30 in good health and CMV-seropositive. The sample comprised PBMCs. Here the chain combines TRBV25-1 and TRBJ1-1; the best D guess is TRBD1, with 5 bases matching. CDR3 reads: CASSPDNLNTEAFF. In nucleotides, the sequence is TGTGCCAGCAGTCCGGACAACTTGAACACTGAAGCTTTCTTT.